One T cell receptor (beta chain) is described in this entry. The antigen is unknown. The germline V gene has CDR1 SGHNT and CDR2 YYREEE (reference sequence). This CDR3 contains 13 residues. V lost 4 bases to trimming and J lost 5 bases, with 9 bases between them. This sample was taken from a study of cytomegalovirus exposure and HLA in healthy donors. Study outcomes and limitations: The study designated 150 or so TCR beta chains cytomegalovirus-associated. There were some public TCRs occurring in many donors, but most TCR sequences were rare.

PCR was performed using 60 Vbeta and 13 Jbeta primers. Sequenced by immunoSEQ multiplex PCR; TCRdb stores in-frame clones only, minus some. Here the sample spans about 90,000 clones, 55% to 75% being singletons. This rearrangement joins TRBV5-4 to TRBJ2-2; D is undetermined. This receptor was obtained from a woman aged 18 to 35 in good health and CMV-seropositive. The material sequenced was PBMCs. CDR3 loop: CASSLPSTGELFF. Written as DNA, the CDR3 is TGTGCCAGCAGCCTCCCCAGTACCGGGGAGCTGTTTTTT.